This passage covers 17 T cell receptor beta chains from one sample sequenced in a study of blood T cell repertoires in COVID-19 (TCRdb year 2020). Library preparation was by the immunoSEQ multiplex PCR assay. TCRdb holds this immuneACCESS table with in-frame rearrangements only. Some clones are missing; in checked studies, unresolved V genes explain under half, and the rest has no known cause. The sample table lists 260,000 or so clones, about four fifths of them with a count of one. The ten most abundant clones make up 7.5% of the sample. The sample was peripheral blood. The receptors were gathered from a woman aged 80 or over with COVID-19, enrolled during active disease.

The rearrangement uses TRBV9 and TRBJ2-2; D possibly corresponds to TRBD1 (5 bases). The CDR3 spans 15 residues. V shed 0 bases and J shed 2 bases, with 8 bases lying between them. CDR1 is SGDLS and CDR2 is YYNGEE in the germline V gene. The CDR3 region has the DNA TGTGCCAGCAGCGTAGAGACAGCTAACACCGGGGAGCTGTTTTTT. Residues: CASSVETANTGELFF.

This chain joins TRBV6-5 and TRBJ2-1, with a tentative D call TRBD2 (5 bases). V gave up 6 bases and J gave up 6 bases, with 18 bases separating them. The germline V gene has CDR1 MNHEY and CDR2 SVGAGI. The CDR3 totals 15 residues. The CDR3 sequence: CASRGSGSRFNEQFF. The DNA of the CDR3 is TGTGCCAGCAGGGGAAGTGGGAGCCGCTTCAATGAGCAGTTCTTC.

CDR3 sequence: CASTGGTYEQYF. CDR3 nucleotide sequence: TGTGCCAGCACTGGCGGGACCTACGAGCAGTACTTC. This chain joins TRBV28 and TRBJ2-7, with D possibly being TRBD2 (6 bases). Germline assignment: CDR1 MDHEN and CDR2 SYDVKM. V was cut by 7 bases and J by 2 bases, with 9 bases left in between. The CDR3 length is 12 residues.

Only one count was recorded for this clone. V and J are TRBV10-3 and TRBJ1-4; D is possibly TRBD1 (5 bases). V lost 3 bases and J lost 2, with 10 bases in between. Germline CDR1 and CDR2: ENHRY and SYGVKD. This CDR3 is built from 15 residues. CDR3 sequence reads: CAISEYGGTNEKLFF. The CDR3 region has the DNA TGTGCCATCAGTGAATACGGGGGGACTAATGAAAAACTGTTTTTT.

This sequence joins TRBV2 and TRBJ1-5; D uncertain. Germline-derived CDR1 and CDR2 are SNHLY and FYNNEI. The CDR3 consists of 15 residues. V was trimmed by 5 bases and J by 8 bases, leaving 19 bases between them. The CDR3 nucleotides are TGTGCCAGCAGTAAGGAGGGTTGGGTTGGGGAGCCCCAGCATTTT. It translates to CASSKEGWVGEPQHF.

The CDR3 coding sequence is TGTGCCAGCAGTCTGACAGGAGTTCTTGGCCAGCCCCAGCATTTT. It is translated as CASSLTGVLGQPQHF. The gene calls are TRBV28 and TRBJ1-5; D is possibly TRBD1 (6 bases). Deletions cut 5 bases from V and 7 bases from J, with 18 bases between. This CDR3 region has 15 residues. Germline V lookup: CDR1 MDHEN, CDR2 SYDVKM.

This chain joins TRBV5-5 and TRBJ2-5; possibly TRBD2 for D (6 bases). The CDR3 spans 16 residues. Germline V CDR1 and CDR2: SGHKS, YYEKEE (reference sequence). V lost 2 bases to trimming and J lost 1 base, with 15 bases between them. In DNA form, the CDR3 reads TGTGCCAGCAGCTTCTCCCCCCCAGCGGGCCAAGAGACCCAGTACTTC. Translated, it gives CASSFSPPAGQETQYF.

The rearrangement uses TRBV19 and TRBJ1-2; TRBD1 aligns across 8 bases. The germline gives CDR1 LNHDA, CDR2 SQIVND (reference sequence). The V segment lost 4 bases and the J segment 5 bases; nucleotides outside the gene matches: 6. This CDR3 has 14 residues. CDR3 protein: CASSNGDRNYGYTF. The CDR3 DNA follows: TGTGCCAGTAGTAATGGGGACAGGAATTATGGCTACACCTTC.

This rearrangement joins TRBV5-8 to TRBJ2-1; tentatively, D is TRBD2 (6 bases). The germline V and J ends were trimmed by 2 bases and 9 bases, with 15 bases remaining between them. CDR3 size: 14 residues. Germline V gives CDR1 SGHTS, CDR2 YDEGEE. CDR3 protein: CASSFGTSWSEQFF. CDR3 sequence (DNA): TGTGCCAGCAGCTTTGGGACTTCCTGGAGTGAGCAGTTCTTC.

This rearrangement joins TRBV5-1 to TRBJ1-2, with TRBD1 identical over 7 bases. This CDR3 is built from 16 residues. CDR1 SGHRS and CDR2 YFSETQ come from the germline V gene. Trimming took 4 bases from V and 0 from J; bases not matched to a gene: 9. CDR3 coding DNA: TGCGCCAGCAGCCGGGACCGGGACAGCTCTAACTATGGCTACACCTTC. This translates into CASSRDRDSSNYGYTF.

The rearrangement links TRBV6-5 to TRBJ2-1, with 9 bases that match TRBD2. The CDR3 contains 15 residues. V shed 8 bases, J shed 10 bases, and the junction held 15 bases outside the gene matches. The V gene's germline CDR1 is MNHEY and CDR2 SVGAGI. The CDR3 DNA reads as TGTGCCAGCGGAAGCGGGGGGCTTGGGGGGTGGGAGCAGTTCTTC. Translated: CASGSGGLGGWEQFF.

The V and J genes are TRBV7-2 and TRBJ2-1; TRBD2 might be the D (5 bases). CDR1 is SGHTA, CDR2 FQGNSA, per germline. Trimming shortened V by 2 bases and J by 4 bases, and 6 bases separated the two germline ends. The CDR3 loop spans 13 amino acids. DNA for the CDR3: TGTGCCAGCAGCTTAACTAGATACAATGAGCAGTTCTTC. It encodes CASSLTRYNEQFF.

CDR3 in amino acids: CASSRTGGNQPQHF. Written as DNA, the CDR3 is TGTGCCAGCAGTCGGACAGGGGGAAATCAGCCCCAGCATTTT. The chain employs TRBV5-5 and TRBJ1-5; TRBD1 agrees at 10 bases. The germline V gene has CDR1 SGHKS and CDR2 YYEKEE (reference sequence). The V gene end was trimmed by 5 bases and the J gene end by 4 bases; junction bases not matched to a gene: 3. This CDR3 spans 14 amino acids.

This chain connects TRBV5-6 to TRBJ2-5, with TRBD2 identical over 14 bases. With V trimmed by 4 bases and J by 5 bases, 4 bases remained unmatched. The CDR3 extends over 15 amino acids. The germline V gene has CDR1 SGHDT and CDR2 YYEEEE. CDR3 nucleotide sequence: TGTGCCAGCAGCCTGGGACTAGCGGGAGCCGAGACCCAGTACTTC. Its translation: CASSLGLAGAETQYF.

This clone is a singleton in its sample. The rearrangement links TRBV7-8 to TRBJ2-3, with D perhaps matching TRBD2 (6 bases). CDR1 SGHVS and CDR2 FQNEAQ come from the germline V gene. Trimming cost V 2 bases and J 4 bases, with 7 bases left between them. CDR3 size: 13 residues. CDR3 nucleotide sequence: TGTGCCAGCAGCTTAAGCGGGCCAGATACGCAGTATTTT. Its translation: CASSLSGPDTQYF.

This clone occurred once. The chain has TRBV6-2 or TRBV6-3 and TRBJ1-4; D is perhaps TRBD1 (5 bases). Germline loops: CDR1 MNHEY, CDR2 SVGEGT. V lost 6 bases to trimming and J lost 4 bases, with 9 bases between them. This CDR3 has 13 amino acids. CDR3 coding DNA: TGTGCCAGCAGCCGACAGAGTAATGAAAAACTGTTTTTT. It translates to CASSRQSNEKLFF.

This clone was observed a handful of times. The chain is built from TRBV6-5 and TRBJ2-7; 7 positions match TRBD1. The germline V gene has CDR1 MNHEY and CDR2 SVGAGI. V was clipped by 6 bases and J by 3 bases; unmatched bases: 5. The CDR3 length is 13 residues. This CDR3 reads CASRGDSNYEQYF. DNA for the CDR3: TGTGCCAGCAGAGGGGACAGTAACTACGAGCAGTACTTC.